A single sample is the source of the 13 T cell receptor beta chains below, sequenced in a study of T cell responses to AZD1222 COVID-19 vaccine (dated by TCRdb to about 2021). The time point label, as the study defines it: about 28 days (+/-7) after the second vaccine dose. Libraries were prepared through the immunoSEQ multiplex PCR assay. In its TCRdb copy, this immuneACCESS table keeps in-frame sequences only and misses some clones. Where compared with another copy, unresolved V genes explain less than half of these, and the others have no known cause. Here the sample has more than 70,000 clones; approximately 90% occur a single time. About 3.5% of the sample comes from the top ten. The sample was peripheral blood, taken 28 days after the second AZD1222 dose. These receptors originate from an adult who received the AZD1222 COVID-19 vaccine.

The chain joins TRBV2 to TRBJ2-7; D is unclear. The length of the CDR3 is 14 residues. The germline gives CDR1 SNHLY, CDR2 FYNNEI. V was cut by 7 bases and J by 1 base, with 14 bases left in between. CDR3 nucleotide sequence: TGTGCCAGCATGTGGCAGCCTGGATCCTACGAGCAGTACTTC. Its protein product is CASMWQPGSYEQYF.

The V gene is TRBV5-1, the J gene TRBJ1-2, with D tentatively TRBD1 (5 bases). Trimming cost V 9 bases and J 0 bases, with 24 bases left between them. The CDR3 runs 17 residues. Germline CDR1 is SGHRS and CDR2 is YFSETQ. The CDR3 loop reads CATKRNPGGWTNYGYTF. The CDR3 DNA is TGCGCCACTAAGCGAAACCCGGGGGGATGGACTAACTATGGCTACACCTTC. The full variable domain, its missing parts supplied by reference TRBV5-1 and TRBJ1-2, is KAGVTQTPRYLIKTRGQQVTLSCSPISGHRSVSWYQQTPGQGLQFLFEYFSETQRNKGNFPGRFSGRQFSNSRSEMNVSTLELGDSALYLCATKRNPGGWTNYGYTFGSGTRLTVV.

This clone has just one count. The chain uses TRBV7-2 and TRBJ1-5; 9 bases match TRBD1. The CDR3 has 15 amino acids. Trimming cost V 5 bases and J 6 bases; bases outside gene matches: 8. Per germline, CDR1 SGHTA and CDR2 FQGNSA. The CDR3 DNA follows: TGTGCCAGCAGCGTACAGGGGGCGGAAGGTCAGCCCCAGCATTTT. Protein sequence: CASSVQGAEGQPQHF.

The chain combines TRBV3-1 (or the pseudogene TRBV3-2) with TRBJ2-1; D not resolved. V lost 0 bases and J lost 3, with 6 bases in between. This CDR3 has 14 residues. The germline CDR1 and CDR2 sequences are LGHDT and YNNKEL (reference sequence). The CDR3 is CASSQEDRYNEQFF. The CDR3, as DNA: TGTGCCAGCAGCCAAGAGGACCGCTACAATGAGCAGTTCTTC.

The chain links TRBV6-6 to TRBJ1-3; TRBD1 matches at 10 bases. After removal of 6 bases from V and 8 bases from J, the junction contained 4 bases not matched to a gene. Germline V gene lookup returns CDR1 MNHNY and CDR2 SVGAGI (reference sequence). The CDR3 is made up of 13 amino acids. The CDR3 sequence: CASSYGQGDTIYF. The CDR3 nucleotides are TGTGCCAGCAGCTATGGACAGGGGGACACCATATATTTT.

Worth noting for this clone: One end of the junction is discordant with germline, which a read error may explain. CDR3 sequence (DNA): TGTGCCAGCAGCTTGATGGGACAGAGCGGCTACACTTTC. This codes for CASSLMGQSGYTF. The V and J genes are TRBV7-9 and TRBJ1-2; 7 nucleotides agree with TRBD1. Germline assignment: CDR1 SEHNR and CDR2 FQNEAQ (reference sequence). This CDR3 contains 13 residues.

The chain uses TRBV19 and TRBJ1-1, with unresolved D. This CDR3 has 10 residues. Trimming left V 7 bases short and J 5 bases short, with 5 bases between. CDR1 LNHDA and CDR2 SQIVND come from the germline V gene (reference sequence). The CDR3 nucleotides read TGTGCCAGTATCGAGACTGAAGCTTTCTTT. This gives the protein CASIETEAFF. The full variable domain, its missing parts supplied by reference TRBV19 and TRBJ1-1, is DGGITQSPKYLFRKEGQNVTLSCEQNLNHDAMYWYRQDPGQGLRLIYYSQIVNDFQKGDIAEGYSVSREKKESFPLTVTSAQKNPTAFYLCASIETEAFFGQGTRLTVV.

V usage is TRBV7-8 and J usage is TRBJ1-5; perhaps TRBD1 as D (5 bases). Between the trimmed V and J ends, which lost 4 bases and 6 bases, there was a span of 16 bases. CDR1 and CDR2 from the germline V gene are SGHVS and FQNEAQ. CDR3 length: 15 residues. The chain's CDR3 is CASSSIFDSFQPQHF. Written as DNA, the CDR3 is TGTGCCAGCAGCTCAATATTCGACAGCTTTCAGCCCCAGCATTTT.

V gene TRBV5-5 combines with J gene TRBJ2-5, with 10 bases matching TRBD2. The germline gives CDR1 SGHKS, CDR2 YYEKEE (reference sequence). V dropped 0 bases and J dropped 1; count of bases not matched to a gene: 3. The CDR3 contains 16 residues. The CDR3 DNA is TGTGCCAGCAGCTTGGAAGAGCGGGGGGGCCAAGAGACCCAGTACTTC. Protein: CASSLEERGGQETQYF.

This chain joins TRBV4-3 and TRBJ2-3; no definite D call. CDR1 LGHNA and CDR2 YSLEER come from the germline V gene. Trimming took 1 base from V and 3 from J, leaving 11 bases between them. This CDR3 region has 15 residues. CDR3 in DNA: TGCGCCAGCAGCCAAGGGCGGCCCGGAACAGATACGCAGTATTTT. Protein: CASSQGRPGTDTQYF.

The rearrangement links TRBV11-3 to TRBJ2-3; TRBD2 might be the D (6 bases). From germline, CDR1 is SGHNT and CDR2 YENEEA. The CDR3 runs 13 residues. The germline V and J ends were trimmed by 5 bases and 6 bases, with 12 bases remaining between them. The CDR3 DNA sequence: TGTGCCAGCAGCCTGTCGGGAGCGGATACGCAGTATTTT. Translating gives CASSLSGADTQYF.

The chain joins TRBV28 to TRBJ1-1, with D hard to call. The germline V and J ends were trimmed by 5 bases and 3 bases, with 16 bases remaining between them. Germline-derived CDR1 and CDR2 are MDHEN and SYDVKM. This CDR3 is built from 15 residues. CDR3 DNA sequence: TGTGCCAGCAGTCCCGGGTACGCGGGAGACACTGAAGCTTTCTTT. This gives the protein CASSPGYAGDTEAFF.

The chain combines TRBV11-2 with TRBJ2-5; the D gene is possibly TRBD2 (6 bases). V gave up 4 bases and J gave up 6 bases, with 15 bases separating them. Germline lookup yields CDR1 SGHAT and CDR2 FQNNGV. This CDR3 contains 14 residues. In DNA form, the CDR3 reads TGTGCCAGCAGCTCCTTAGTAAGCGGGCAGACCCAGTACTTC. Its translation: CASSSLVSGQTQYF. Using reference TRBV11-2 and TRBJ2-5 for the parts outside the CDR3, the full variable domain is EAGVAQSPRYKIIEKRQSVAFWCNPISGHATLYWYQQILGQGPKLLIQFQNNGVVDDSQLPKDRFSAERLKGVDSTLKIQPAKLEDSAVYLCASSSLVSGQTQYFGPGTRLLVL.